What follows are 14 T cell receptor beta chains derived from one specimen sequenced in a study of immune heterogeneity within non-small cell lung tumors. Amplification of TCR beta CDR3 was performed by multiplex PCR with 32 V and 13 J primers. From the multiplex PCR reads, TCRdb called clonotypes with MiXCR, one entry per CDR3 protein. The top ten clones hold around a sixth of a sample with 3,100 or so distinct CDR3 sequences, 15% to 20% of them seen once. Template material for each sample was 450 to 750 ng of bulk tumor genomic DNA. Several biopsies per primary tumor, spaced far apart, were taken during surgery. With untreated, newly diagnosed non-small cell lung cancer, the patients went on to undergo curative surgery. The sample consisted of lung tumor tissue. The source is a man aged 50 to 60 with non-small cell lung cancer.

This clonotype was recorded only once. Just one base apart from a much larger clone, this may be a read error. The chain has TRBV5-5 and TRBJ2-2; tentatively, D is TRBD1 or TRBD2 (5 bases each). In germline, CDR1 is SGHKS, CDR2 YYEKEE (reference sequence). This CDR3 comprises 14 residues. Here the CDR3 reads CSSSPRGWTGELFF. Here the CDR3 DNA reads TGTTCCAGCAGCCCGAGGGGATGGACCGGGGAGCTGTTTTTT. The whole variable domain, remainder taken from reference TRBV5-5 and TRBJ2-2, is DAGVTQSPTHLIKTRGQQVTLRCSPISGHKSVSWYQQVLGQGPQFIFQYYEKEERGRGNFPDRFSARQFPNYSSELNVNALLLGDSALYLCSSSPRGWTGELFFGEGSRLTVL.

Regarding this clonotype: A much larger clone differs from this one at a single base, so this may be a read error. CDR3 coding DNA: TGTGCCAGCAGCTCTATAGGTCCACTCACTGAATCTTTCTTT. It yields the protein CASSSIGPLTESFF. The chain uses TRBV7-9 and TRBJ1-1; no clear D. The V gene's germline CDR1 is SEHNR and CDR2 FQNEAQ (reference sequence). The CDR3 has 14 residues. Filled out from reference TRBV7-9 and TRBJ1-1, the complete variable domain reads DTGVSQNPRHKITKRGQNVTFRCDPISEHNRLYWYRQTLGQGPEFLTYFQNEAQLEKSRLLSDRFSAERPKGSFSTLEIQRTEQGDSAMYLCASSSIGPLTESFFGQGTRLTVV.

This clonotype is labeled as medium-sized. The CDR3 spells CASSQGGRTEAFF. The CDR3 nucleotides are TGTGCCAGCAGCCAAGGAGGGCGTACTGAAGCTTTCTTT. The rearrangement uses TRBV3-1 and TRBJ1-1, with D unresolved. V lost 1 base and J 5 bases, leaving 8 bases between the germline ends. Looked up from germline, CDR1 is LGHDT and CDR2 is YNNKEL (reference sequence). The CDR3 extends over 13 amino acids.

By frequency in the sample, this clonotype is medium-sized. The CDR3 spells CAWRKREASHEQYF. The CDR3 DNA follows: TGTGCCTGGAGGAAGCGGGAGGCTTCCCACGAGCAGTACTTC. The V call is TRBV30, the J call TRBJ2-7, with 9 positions matching TRBD2. Germline CDR1 GTSNPN, CDR2 SVGIG (reference sequence). The CDR3 is 14 residues long. V gave up 3 bases and J gave up 5 bases; unmatched junction bases: 8.

By proportion, this clonotype is medium-sized. V is TRBV20-1 and J is TRBJ1-2; tentative D call: TRBD1 (6 bases). The CDR3 has 15 residues. CDR1 is DFQATT, CDR2 SNEGSKA, per germline (reference sequence). V dropped 1 base and J dropped 7 bases, with 19 bases sitting between them. The CDR3 region is CSARGVDSGIGGYTF. The CDR3 nucleotides are TGCAGTGCTAGAGGGGTGGACAGCGGGATCGGTGGCTACACCTTC.

As to this clonotype: A much bigger clone sits one base away, suggesting this may be a read error. The V and J genes are TRBV12-3 or TRBV12-4 and TRBJ2-3; 7 nucleotides line up with TRBD1. This CDR3 contains 15 residues. V gave up 7 bases and J gave up 3 bases; unmatched junction bases: 10. The CDR3 here is CASTLDRMWTDTQYF. The CDR3 nucleotides are TGTGCCAGCACCCTGGACAGGATGTGGACAGATACGCAGTATTTT.

This clonotype showed up many times. The chain couples TRBV11-3 to TRBJ2-1; D gene uncertain. This CDR3 region has 14 residues. Trimming pared 1 base from V and 2 bases from J, leaving 6 bases between. Germline-derived CDR1 and CDR2 are SGHNT and YENEEA. CDR3 nucleotide sequence: TGTGCCAGCAGCTTAGGGGGAACCTACAATGAGCAGTTCTTC. It encodes CASSLGGTYNEQFF.

This clonotype is deemed medium-sized. This chain joins TRBV6-5 and TRBJ1-3; 7 nucleotides agree with TRBD1. CDR1 and CDR2 from the germline V gene are MNHEY and SVGAGI. The CDR3 contains 14 residues. J gave up 4 bases and V 2 bases, and 2 bases lay outside the gene matches. As DNA, the CDR3 is TGTGCCAGCAGTTACGCGGGACAGGGAAACACCATATATTTT. Translated: CASSYAGQGNTIYF.

This clonotype is medium-sized by share. This chain joins TRBV27 and TRBJ1-1; D is ambiguous. Trimming removed 0 bases from V and 4 bases from J, with 9 bases in between. This CDR3 contains 14 residues. CDR1 and CDR2 from the germline V gene are MNHEY and SMNVEV (reference sequence). In DNA form, the CDR3 reads TGTGCCAGCAGTTTATCGCCGTTCGGCACTGAAGCTTTCTTT. As protein: CASSLSPFGTEAFF.

About this clonotype itself: A much larger clone lies a single base off, so this may be a read error. This chain uses TRBV20-1 with TRBJ2-2; 8 positions match TRBD1. CDR1 and CDR2 from the germline V gene are DFQATT and SNEGSKA (reference sequence). This CDR3 comprises 16 residues. J gave up 7 bases and V 0 bases, and 10 bases lay outside the gene matches. The CDR3 region is CSARDPTGVAIGELFF. The CDR3 nucleotides are TGCAGTGCTAGAGACCCGACAGGGGTTGCGATCGGGGAGCTGTTTTTT.

This clonotype was counted between two and nine times. The chain carries TRBV7-9 and TRBJ2-5; D may be TRBD1 (6 bases). Germline V gene data show CDR1 as SEHNR and CDR2 as FQNEAQ (reference sequence). The V and J ends lost 4 bases and 0 bases respectively, with 18 bases between them. The CDR3 covers 17 residues. CDR3 amino acids: CASSSTVGGTHQETQYF. CDR3 DNA sequence: TGTGCCAGCAGCTCCACCGTCGGTGGGACACACCAAGAGACCCAGTACTTC.

The J gene is TRBJ2-2, the V gene TRBV5-5; 10 bases are a match to TRBD1. The CDR3 spans 16 residues. The germline V gene has CDR1 SGHKS and CDR2 YYEKEE (reference sequence). The V gene end was trimmed by 0 bases and the J gene end by 5 bases; junction bases not matched to a gene: 4. In DNA, the CDR3 is TGTGCCAGCAGCTTGGGCGACAGGGGGCAAACCGGGGAGCTGTTTTTT. Protein sequence: CASSLGDRGQTGELFF.

This clonotype is classed as large. The chain joins TRBV2 to TRBJ2-1; 10 nucleotides agree with TRBD1. J gave up 8 bases and V 5 bases, and 9 bases lay outside the gene matches. Germline CDR1 is SNHLY and CDR2 is FYNNEI. CDR3 length: 15 residues. CDR3 in amino acids: CASSTRDRGVDEQFF. In DNA, the CDR3 is TGTGCCAGCAGTACCCGGGACAGGGGCGTGGATGAGCAGTTCTTC.

This clonotype was recorded a few times. A read error is possible here, since a much larger clone lies one base away. Since no conserved phenylalanine or tryptophan closes the CDR3, a read error is the likely cause. This sequence joins TRBV9 and TRBJ2-2; D not resolved. The ends were cut back, 2 bases at V and 6 bases at J, with 8 bases in the middle. This CDR3 region has 13 residues. Germline CDR1 and CDR2: SGDLS and YYNGEE. CDR3 nucleotides: TGTGCCAGCAGCGTCACCACTTCCGGGGAGCTGTTTGTT. This encodes CASSVTTSGELFV.